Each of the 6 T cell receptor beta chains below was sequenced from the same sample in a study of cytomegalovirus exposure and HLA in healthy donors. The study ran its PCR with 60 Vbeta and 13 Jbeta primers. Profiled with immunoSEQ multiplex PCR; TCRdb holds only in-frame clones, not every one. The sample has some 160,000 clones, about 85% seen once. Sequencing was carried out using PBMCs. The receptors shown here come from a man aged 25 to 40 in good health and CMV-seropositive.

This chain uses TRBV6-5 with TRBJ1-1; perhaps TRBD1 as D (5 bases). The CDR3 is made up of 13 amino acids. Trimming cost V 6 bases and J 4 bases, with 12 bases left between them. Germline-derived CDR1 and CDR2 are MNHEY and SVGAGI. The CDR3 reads CASRKERGTEAFF. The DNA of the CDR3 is TGTGCCAGCAGAAAAGAAAGGGGCACTGAAGCTTTCTTT.

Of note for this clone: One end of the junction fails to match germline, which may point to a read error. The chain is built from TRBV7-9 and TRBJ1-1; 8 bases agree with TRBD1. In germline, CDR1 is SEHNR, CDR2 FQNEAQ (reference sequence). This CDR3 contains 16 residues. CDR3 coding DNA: TGTTCCAGCAGCTTACCCGGACAGGGACTGAACACTGAAGCTTTCTTT. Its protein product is CSSSLPGQGLNTEAFF. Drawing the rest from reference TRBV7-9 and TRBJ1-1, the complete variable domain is DTGVSQNPRHKITKRGQNVTFRCDPISEHNRLYWYRQTLGQGPEFLTYFQNEAQLEKSRLLSDRFSAERPKGSFSTLEIQRTEQGDSAMYLCSSSLPGQGLNTEAFFGQGTRLTVV.

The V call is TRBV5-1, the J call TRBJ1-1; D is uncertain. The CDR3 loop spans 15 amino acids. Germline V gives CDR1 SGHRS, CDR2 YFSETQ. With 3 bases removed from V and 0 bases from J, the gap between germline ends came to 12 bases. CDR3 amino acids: CASSSYSGMNTEAFF. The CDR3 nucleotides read TGCGCCAGCAGCTCCTACTCGGGGATGAACACTGAAGCTTTCTTT.

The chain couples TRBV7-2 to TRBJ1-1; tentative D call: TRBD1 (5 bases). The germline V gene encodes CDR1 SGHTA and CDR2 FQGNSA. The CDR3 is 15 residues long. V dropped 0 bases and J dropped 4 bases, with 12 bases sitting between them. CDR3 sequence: CASSLAGGGVTEAFF. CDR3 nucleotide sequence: TGTGCCAGCAGCTTAGCGGGGGGAGGGGTCACTGAAGCTTTCTTT. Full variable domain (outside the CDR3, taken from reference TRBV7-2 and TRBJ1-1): GAGVSQSPSNKVTEKGKDVELRCDPISGHTALYWYRQSLGQGLEFLIYFQGNSAPDKSGLPSDRFSAERTGGSVSTLTIQRTQQEDSAVYLCASSLAGGGVTEAFFGQGTRLTVV.

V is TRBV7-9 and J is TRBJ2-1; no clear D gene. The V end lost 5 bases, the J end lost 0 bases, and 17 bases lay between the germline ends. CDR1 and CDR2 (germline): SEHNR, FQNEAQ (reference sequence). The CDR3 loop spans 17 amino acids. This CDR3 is CASSPLPPTDSYNEQFF. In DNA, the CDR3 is TGTGCCAGCAGCCCCCTCCCCCCGACTGACTCCTACAATGAGCAGTTCTTC.

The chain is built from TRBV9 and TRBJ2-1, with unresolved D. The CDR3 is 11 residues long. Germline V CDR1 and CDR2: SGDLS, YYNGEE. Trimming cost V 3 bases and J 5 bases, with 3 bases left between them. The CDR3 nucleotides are TGTGCCAGCAGCGACAACAATGAGCAGTTCTTC. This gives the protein CASSDNNEQFF. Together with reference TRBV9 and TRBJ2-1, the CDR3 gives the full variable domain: DSGVTQTPKHLITATGQRVTLRCSPRSGDLSVYWYQQSLDQGLQFLIQYYNGEERAKGNILERFSAQQFPDLHSELNLSSLELGDSALYFCASSDNNEQFFGPGTRLTVL.